This TCR beta chain came from a study of response to subunit inactivated influenza vaccine. Study-level results: After each seasonal influenza vaccination, few new T cells are recruited, the authors suggested.

TCRdb used MiXCR to reprocess the RT-PCR reads, holding one entry per CDR3 protein. The sample consists of roughly 460,000 distinct CDR3 sequences, approximately 9.9% of them appearing once. This clonotype was found a few times. Antigen unknown. The TCR originated in a man in his fifties who received an inactivated influenza vaccine. The input for sequencing was PBMCs from blood, taken about 6 weeks after vaccination.

The CDR3 sequence: CASSIQVSNTEAFF. The CDR3 DNA follows: TGTGCCAGCAGCATACAGGTCTCTAACACTGAAGCTTTCTTT. The chain carries TRBV7-2 and TRBJ1-1; tentatively, D is TRBD1 (5 bases). The CDR3 sequence is 14 residues long. Trimming took off 5 bases at V and 2 bases at J, with 12 bases between the two ends. Germline V gene data show CDR1 as SGHTA and CDR2 as FQGNSA.